In its sample, the clone carrying this T cell receptor (beta chain) was seen a few times. Its antigen remains unidentified. This CDR3 contains 16 residues. Germline V gene sequence: CDR1 SGHNT, CDR2 YYREEE (reference sequence). V dropped 0 bases and J dropped 0 bases, with 10 bases sitting between them. This specimen belongs to a study of shared clonotypes between healthy human individuals. Sequencing was performed with immunoSEQ multiplex PCR; in TCRdb, only in-frame clones are kept and a portion is missing. The sample holds more than 400,000 clones, 81% seen once. Study-level points and caveats: It was anticipated that sequencing depth would influence how many clonotypes donors shared.

The sequence was obtained from a woman between 40 and 50 years old in good health. Some clones in this sample may be carry-over from other donors' samples. The sequenced sample was PBMCs. The chain links TRBV5-4 to TRBJ2-4; D remains unclear. The CDR3 nucleotides read TGTGCCAGCAGCTTGGGGGGTCCCCTAGCCAAAAACATTCAGTACTTC. Encoded protein: CASSLGGPLAKNIQYF.